Listed below are T cell receptor beta chains from one sample, sequenced in a study of cytomegalovirus exposure and HLA in healthy donors. TCRdb keeps only in-frame clones here, not all; method: immunoSEQ multiplex PCR. The sample has 150,000 to 200,000 clones; roughly 89% are singletons. What was sequenced was PBMCs. The receptor source for this set is a man aged 18-30 years in good health and CMV-seropositive. CDR3s include the opening cysteine and the closing phenylalanine or tryptophan.

v_gene: TRBV5-1; CDR3aa: CASSPEGETQYF
v_gene: TRBV5-4; CDR3aa: CASSQAGGQETQYF
v_gene: TRBV5-1; CDR3aa: CASSLGSSGISPYEQYF
v_gene: TRBV7-9; CDR3aa: CASSWGLQGDTQYF
v_gene: TRBV27; CDR3aa: CASSRTGRAETQYF
v_gene: TRBV19; CDR3aa: CASSLPGTGTYEQYF
v_gene: TRBV28; CDR3aa: CASSFRGTLSYEQYF
v_gene: TRBV9; CDR3aa: CASSVSGDSYNEQFF
v_gene: TRBV7-9; CDR3aa: CASSLSSSEQYF
v_gene: TRBV5-4; CDR3aa: CASSSRASGRRYEQYF
v_gene: TRBV19; CDR3aa: CASSIDRSGQGRYNEQFF
v_gene: TRBV7-3; CDR3aa: CASSPNSGYEQYF
v_gene: TRBV5-1; CDR3aa: CASSLEWDSYYEQYF
v_gene: TRBV2; CDR3aa: CASSEYPEQGNEQYF
v_gene: TRBV6-5; CDR3aa: CASSITGYNEQFF
v_gene: TRBV7-3; CDR3aa: CASSWTSGNGGELFF
v_gene: TRBV2; CDR3aa: CASRDDRVEQYF
v_gene: TRBV29-1; CDR3aa: CSVVYTEMDNYGYTF
v_gene: TRBV7-2; CDR3aa: CASSSRVNTEAFF
v_gene: TRBV9; CDR3aa: CASSLTGVGTEAFF
v_gene: TRBV12-5; CDR3aa: CASGLDRQGATQYF
v_gene: TRBV18; CDR3aa: CASSPREPNTEAFF
v_gene: TRBV15; CDR3aa: CATSYTGVSAKNIQYF
v_gene: TRBV18; CDR3aa: CASDKGENTEAFF
v_gene: TRBV15; CDR3aa: CATSRGVVQETQYF
v_gene: TRBV30; CDR3aa: CAWSATGESYGYTF
v_gene: TRBV11-2; CDR3aa: CASSYPSSYNEQFF
v_gene: TRBV5-6; CDR3aa: CASSLYDRVAGELFF
v_gene: TRBV27; CDR3aa: CASSMTGAVQYF
v_gene: TRBV2; CDR3aa: CASIGGNYGYTF
v_gene: TRBV11-3; CDR3aa: CASSTNSANTGELFF
v_gene: TRBV9; CDR3aa: CASSVGTHRVQETQYF
v_gene: TRBV5-1; CDR3aa: CASFGSYNEQFF
v_gene: TRBV29-1; CDR3aa: CSAGPPGKTQYF
v_gene: TRBV15; CDR3aa: CATSRVPIYGYTF
v_gene: TRBV7-9; CDR3aa: CASSRASGTSSTDTQYF
v_gene: TRBV5-1; CDR3aa: CASSRLPGQGSNQPQHF
v_gene: TRBV27; CDR3aa: CASSLGVGGSTDTQYF
v_gene: TRBV7-6; CDR3aa: CASSLEEGYTGELFF
v_gene: TRBV6-1; CDR3aa: CASETRSDRAHEQYF
v_gene: TRBV7-2; CDR3aa: CASSRDTLFAEQYF
v_gene: TRBV19; CDR3aa: CASSIDLAGINYGYTF
v_gene: TRBV6-1; CDR3aa: CASSAVTGNYGYTF
v_gene: TRBV5-5; CDR3aa: CASSQTTSDVGYEQYF
v_gene: TRBV5-4; CDR3aa: CASSLDRAGSHNEQFF
v_gene: TRBV29-1; CDR3aa: CSVPGQGSYNEQFF
v_gene: TRBV5-1; CDR3aa: CASSSGPGANVLTF
v_gene: TRBV7-8; CDR3aa: CASSLVRRTDNTEAFF
v_gene: TRBV27; CDR3aa: CASSPGTGGMGKNIQYF
v_gene: TRBV7-6; CDR3aa: CASSPTASAGVVTGELFF
v_gene: TRBV7-7; CDR3aa: CASSLGRLAGGTGELFF
v_gene: TRBV28; CDR3aa: CASSLSTSGSEQFF
v_gene: TRBV2; CDR3aa: CASTGTRANEQFF
v_gene: TRBV4-1; CDR3aa: CASSHYGRAAGGYNEQFF
v_gene: TRBV7-9; CDR3aa: CASSTQGRVGSNQPQHF
v_gene: TRBV14; CDR3aa: CASSQDQYGYTF
v_gene: TRBV28; CDR3aa: CASSFIDRGQLHYEQYF
v_gene: TRBV28; CDR3aa: CASSLGGLSTYEQYF